This T cell receptor beta chain stems from a study of T-cell memory formation after mild COVID-19. Overall study: TCR clustering was largely donor specific.

Trimming left V 2 bases short and J 4 bases short, with 8 bases between. There are 14 residues in the CDR3. Per germline, CDR1 LNHDA and CDR2 SQIVND (reference sequence). In its sample, this clonotype was seen a few times. Using constant-segment primers, 5'RACE produced TCR alpha and TCR beta cDNA libraries carrying sample barcodes and UMIs. TCRdb called the 5' RACE reads again in MiXCR, with one record for every CDR3 protein. The sample contains a few hundred thousand distinct CDR3 sequences, approximately 9% of which appear only once. Sequenced sample: PBMCs or a T cell subset sorted from them (not recorded which). The origin of this receptor is a young man who had mild COVID-19 (a few samples of this study predate the infection). Cell type and time point are not known. The chain has TRBV19 and TRBJ2-2; D is unclear. The CDR3 nucleotides read TGTGCCAGTAGTATATTGGCCTCCACCGGGGAGCTGTTTTTT. As protein: CASSILASTGELFF.